This TCR beta chain was identified during a study of blood T cell repertoires in COVID-19. The protocol was immunoSEQ multiplex PCR, while the TCRdb copy is restricted to in-frame clones and leaves out a portion. Among 43,000 or so clones listed, 70% to 90% were seen once. Germline-derived CDR1 and CDR2 are LNHDA and SQIVND (reference sequence). V was clipped by 3 bases and J by 0 bases, with 18 bases between them. The CDR3 loop spans 19 amino acids. J is TRBJ2-6 and V is TRBV19; D remains unclear. Sequencing input: peripheral blood. The clonotype was recovered from a man aged 55 to 70 with active COVID-19. In DNA form, the CDR3 reads TGTGCCAGTAGTATGACGGTAGCAGCTTCGGACTCTGGGGCCAACGTCCTGACTTTC. This gives the protein CASSMTVAASDSGANVLTF.